Listed below are T cell receptor beta chains from one sample, sequenced in a study of blood T cells in healthy people across ages. TCRdb analysed the 5' RACE reads with MiXCR anew, one entry per CDR3 protein. The data contain about 1,400,000 distinct CDR3 sequences, about 43% of them singletons. Source material: blood. The receptor source for this set is a woman under 30 in good health. Both conserved end residues are part of each CDR3. A D gene is named only where the DNA matches it firmly. Size is stated for part of the rows, as once, few or many counts, or as a class when the clone is expanded.

TRBD1	NA	TRBV19	15	TRBJ1-1	TGTGCCAGTAGACGGGACAGGGGCGGGGGCACTGAAGCTTTCTTT	CASRRDRGGGTEAFF
TRBD1	NA	TRBV27	15	TRBJ2-1	TGTGCCAGCCTCCCCGGACAGGGCTTCTACAATGAGCAGTTCTTC	CASLPGQGFYNEQFF
NA	NA	TRBV19	12	TRBJ2-7	TGTGCCAGTAGTATGGTACCCTACGAGCAGTACTTC	CASSMVPYEQYF
TRBD2	once	TRBV3-1	15	TRBJ2-5	TGTGCCAGCAGCCTTCCGGGACTAGCGGGATCGAGGCAGTACTTC	CASSLPGLAGSRQYF
NA	few	TRBV29-1	14	TRBJ2-7	TGCAGCGTTGATTTGACAGGCGATACCTACGAGCAGTACTTC	CSVDLTGDTYEQYF
TRBD2	few	TRBV6-2/TRBV6-3	16	TRBJ2-5	TGTGCCAGCAGTTACGCGCAAGGACTAGCGGAAGAGACCCAGTACTTC	CASSYAQGLAEETQYF
TRBD2	NA	TRBV28	19	TRBJ2-1	TGTGCCAGTAGAATCGTGGGGACTAGCGGGGGGAAGGGTTACAATGAGCAGTTCTTC	CASRIVGTSGGKGYNEQFF
TRBD1	NA	TRBV6-6	15	TRBJ1-6	TGTGCCAGCAGCAGGGAGGGACAGATTAATTCACCCCTCCACTTT	CASSREGQINSPLHF
NA	NA	TRBV28	12	TRBJ2-7	TGTGCCAGCAGTTCCCTCATGGGCGAGCAGTACTTC	CASSSLMGEQYF
TRBD1	NA	TRBV6-4	15	TRBJ1-2	TGTGCCAGCAGCGAACCGGGACAGGGAATCTATGGCTACACCTTC	CASSEPGQGIYGYTF
TRBD2	NA	TRBV12-3/TRBV12-4	13	TRBJ2-1	TGTGCCAGCAGCCCGACTAGCGTGGAGACCCAGTTCTTC	CASSPTSVETQFF
NA	many	TRBV12-3/TRBV12-4	14	TRBJ1-6	TGTGCCAGCAGCCTCGGACGGAATAATTCACCCCTCCACTTT	CASSLGRNNSPLHF
NA	few	TRBV29-1	10	TRBJ2-5	TGCAGCGTTCCTCAAGAGACCCAGTACTTC	CSVPQETQYF
TRBD1	NA	TRBV30	14	TRBJ1-5	TGTGCCTGGAGTCGGGGACAGGGGTCTCAGCCCCAGCATTTT	CAWSRGQGSQPQHF
NA	many	TRBV20-1	14	TRBJ2-1	TGCAGTGCTAACAAGGGGGACTACTTCAATGAGCAGTTCTTC	CSANKGDYFNEQFF
NA	many	TRBV6-6	14	TRBJ2-7	TGTGCCAGCAGTTACTCGATGGAAGCCTACGAGCAGTACTTC	CASSYSMEAYEQYF
NA	NA	TRBV2	14	TRBJ1-5	TGTGCCAGCAGAGCCGGGACGGGGGATCAGCCCCAGCATTTT	CASRAGTGDQPQHF
TRBD2	NA	TRBV20-1	15	TRBJ2-1	TGCAGTGCTTATCTAGCGGGAGGGATTTACAATGAGCAGTTCTTC	CSAYLAGGIYNEQFF
NA	NA	TRBV5-1	15	TRBJ1-2	TGCGCCAGCAGCTCGGGACAAAATACTAACTATGGCTACACCTTC	CASSSGQNTNYGYTF
TRBD1	NA	TRBV20-1	12	TRBJ2-7	TGCAGTGCAAAACAGGGGTCGCACGAGCAGTACTTC	CSAKQGSHEQYF
NA	few	TRBV9	16	TRBJ2-3	TGTGCCAGCAGCGTAGCTCCGAGCCTTACTGGGGATACGCAGTATTTT	CASSVAPSLTGDTQYF
NA	few	TRBV25-1	14	TRBJ2-5	TGTGCCAGCAGTGAATTCGGGGGCAGGGAGACCCAGTACTTC	CASSEFGGRETQYF
TRBD2	NA	TRBV9	16	TRBJ2-5	TGTGCCAGCAGCGACCCGGGACTAGCGTTACAAGAGACCCAGTACTTC	CASSDPGLALQETQYF
TRBD2	NA	TRBV6-5	16	TRBJ2-1	TGTGCCAGCAGTTACTCTTCCGGACTAGCTGGGTTTGAGCAGTTCTTC	CASSYSSGLAGFEQFF
NA	NA	TRBV9	14	TRBJ1-5	TGTGCCAGCAGCGTGCAGGGGACCGATCAGCCCCAGCATTTT	CASSVQGTDQPQHF
TRBD1	many	TRBV7-9	14	TRBJ1-2	TGTGCCAGCAGCCCCGGGACAGGGCCAGATGGCTACACCTTC	CASSPGTGPDGYTF
NA	NA	TRBV10-3	14	TRBJ2-5	TGTGCCATCAGTGAGTCTAACAGGGACAATGAGCAGTACTTC	CAISESNRDNEQYF
NA	NA	TRBV2	14	TRBJ2-5	TGTGCCAGCAGTCCGTTGACTAGTCAAGAGACCCAGTACTTC	CASSPLTSQETQYF
NA	NA	TRBV6-1	16	TRBJ1-2	TGTGCCAGCAGTGAAGGAGACAGAACGCTTTTTGTAGGCTACACCTTC	CASSEGDRTLFVGYTF
NA	NA	TRBV6-1	16	TRBJ2-3	TGTGCCAGCAGTTCCCTAGGAGGCCTATTCACAGATACGCAGTATTTT	CASSSLGGLFTDTQYF
NA	few	TRBV30	14	TRBJ1-4	TGTGCCTGGAGTTTTTCTGCAACTAATGAAAAACTGTTTTTT	CAWSFSATNEKLFF
TRBD1	few	TRBV7-8	14	TRBJ2-7	TGTGCCAGCAGCTTAGGGGACAGCCCCTACGAGCAGTACTTC	CASSLGDSPYEQYF
TRBD1	few	TRBV10-3	14	TRBJ1-5	TGTGCCTCTGGGACAGGGGACCTCAATCAGCCCCAGCATTTT	CASGTGDLNQPQHF
NA	few	TRBV21-1	15	TRBJ2-4	TGTGCCAGCAGCAAAAGTTTACACGTGAAAAACATTCAGTACTTC	CASSKSLHVKNIQYF
NA	NA	TRBV11-3	15	TRBJ2-3	TGTGCCAGCAGCTTCACGGGGGGCGTGACAGATACGCAGTATTTT	CASSFTGGVTDTQYF
NA	NA	TRBV18	16	TRBJ2-2	TGTGCCAGCTCACCTGCTGCCACAGGGCTCACCGAGGAGCTGTTTTTT	CASSPAATGLTEELFF
TRBD1	NA	TRBV6-5	16	TRBJ1-2	TGTGCCAGCAGTTCCAGACGACAGGGGGCCAGCTATGGCTACACCTTC	CASSSRRQGASYGYTF
TRBD1	NA	TRBV11-3	13	TRBJ2-7	TGTGCCAGCAGCTACCTACAGGGGACCGAGCAGTACTTC	CASSYLQGTEQYF
NA	NA	TRBV12-2	14	TRBJ2-1	TGTGCAAGCCCCGCGCCGGGGGAGTGGGGTGAGCAGTTCTTC	CASPAPGEWGEQFF
TRBD1	few	TRBV4-2	16	TRBJ2-1	TGTGCCAGCAGCCAAGAGGGACAGGGATCCTACAATGAGCAGTTCTTC	CASSQEGQGSYNEQFF
TRBD1	NA	TRBV6-1	15	TRBJ1-2	TGTGCCAGCAGTGAATACGACAGGGGGAAATATGGCTACACCTTC	CASSEYDRGKYGYTF